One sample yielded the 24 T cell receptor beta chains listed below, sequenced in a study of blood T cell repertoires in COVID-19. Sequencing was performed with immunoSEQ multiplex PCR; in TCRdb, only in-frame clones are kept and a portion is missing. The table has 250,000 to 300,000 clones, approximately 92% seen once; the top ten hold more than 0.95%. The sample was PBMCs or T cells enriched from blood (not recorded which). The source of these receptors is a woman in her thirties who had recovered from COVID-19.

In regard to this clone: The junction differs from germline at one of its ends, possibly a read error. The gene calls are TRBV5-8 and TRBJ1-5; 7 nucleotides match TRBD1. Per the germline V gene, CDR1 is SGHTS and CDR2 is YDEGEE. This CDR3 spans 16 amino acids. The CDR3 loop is CASRLGETGRDQPQHF. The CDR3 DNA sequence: TGTGCCAGCAGGTTGGGCGAGACAGGGAGAGATCAGCCCCAGCATTTT.

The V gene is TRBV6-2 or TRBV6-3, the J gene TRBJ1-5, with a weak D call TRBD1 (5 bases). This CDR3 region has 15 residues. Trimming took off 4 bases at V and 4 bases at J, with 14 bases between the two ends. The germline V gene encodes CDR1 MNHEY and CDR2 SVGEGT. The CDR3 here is CASSSPQEMNQPQHF. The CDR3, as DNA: TGTGCCAGCAGTTCACCACAGGAGATGAATCAGCCCCAGCATTTT.

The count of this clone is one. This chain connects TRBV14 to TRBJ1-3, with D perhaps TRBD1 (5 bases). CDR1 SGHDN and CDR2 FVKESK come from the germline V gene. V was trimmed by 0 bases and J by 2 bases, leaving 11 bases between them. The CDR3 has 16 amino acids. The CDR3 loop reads CASSQDQPGPGNTIYF. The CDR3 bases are TGTGCCAGCAGCCAAGATCAACCAGGGCCTGGAAACACCATATATTTT.

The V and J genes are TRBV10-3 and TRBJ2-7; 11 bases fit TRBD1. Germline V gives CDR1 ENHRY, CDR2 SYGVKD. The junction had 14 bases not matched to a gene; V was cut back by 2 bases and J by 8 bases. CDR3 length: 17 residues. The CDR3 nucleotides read TGTGCCATCAGTGAGGCGCGGACCGGGACAGGGGGTTTCAAGCAGTACTTC. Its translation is CAISEARTGTGGFKQYF.

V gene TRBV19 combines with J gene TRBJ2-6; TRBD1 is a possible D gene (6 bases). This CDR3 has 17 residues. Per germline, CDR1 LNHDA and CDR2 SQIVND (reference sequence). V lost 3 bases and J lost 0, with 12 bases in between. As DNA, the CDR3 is TGTGCCAGTAGTATCTGGACAGCCTCCTCTGGGGCCAACGTCCTGACTTTC. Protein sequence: CASSIWTASSGANVLTF.

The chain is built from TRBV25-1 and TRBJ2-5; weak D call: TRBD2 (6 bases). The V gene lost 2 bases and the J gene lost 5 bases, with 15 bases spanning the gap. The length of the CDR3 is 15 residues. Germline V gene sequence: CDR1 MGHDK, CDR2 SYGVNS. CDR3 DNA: TGTGCCAGCAGTGAAGATCTCCTCCGGGGGGAGACCCAGTACTTC. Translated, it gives CASSEDLLRGETQYF.

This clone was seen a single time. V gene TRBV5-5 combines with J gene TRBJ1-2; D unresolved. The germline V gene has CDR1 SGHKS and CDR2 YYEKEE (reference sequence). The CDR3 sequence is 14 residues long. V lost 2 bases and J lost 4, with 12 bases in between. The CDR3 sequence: CASSFNPVPYGYTF. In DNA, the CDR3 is TGTGCCAGCAGCTTTAATCCGGTCCCCTATGGCTACACCTTC. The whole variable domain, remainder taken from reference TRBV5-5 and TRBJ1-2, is DAGVTQSPTHLIKTRGQQVTLRCSPISGHKSVSWYQQVLGQGPQFIFQYYEKEERGRGNFPDRFSARQFPNYSSELNVNALLLGDSALYLCASSFNPVPYGYTFGSGTRLTVV.

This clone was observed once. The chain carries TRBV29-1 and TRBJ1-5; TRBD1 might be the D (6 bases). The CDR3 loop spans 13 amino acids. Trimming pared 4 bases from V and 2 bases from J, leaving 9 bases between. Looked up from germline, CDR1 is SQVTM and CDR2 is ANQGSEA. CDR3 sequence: CSVAGVGNQPQHF. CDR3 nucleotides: TGCAGCGTTGCAGGGGTTGGCAATCAGCCCCAGCATTTT.

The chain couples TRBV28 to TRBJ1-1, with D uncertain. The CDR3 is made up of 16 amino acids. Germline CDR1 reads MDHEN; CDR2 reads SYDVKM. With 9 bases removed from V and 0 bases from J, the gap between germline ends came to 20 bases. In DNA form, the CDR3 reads TGTGCCAGTCATACCCCAAGGCGGGTAATGAACACTGAAGCTTTCTTT. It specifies CASHTPRRVMNTEAFF.

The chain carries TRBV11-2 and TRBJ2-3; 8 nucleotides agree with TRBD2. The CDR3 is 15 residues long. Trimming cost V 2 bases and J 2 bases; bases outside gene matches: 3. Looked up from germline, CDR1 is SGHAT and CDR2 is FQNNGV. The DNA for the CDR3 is TGTGCCAGCAGCTTACCTAGCGGGTTCACAGATACGCAGTATTTT. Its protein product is CASSLPSGFTDTQYF.

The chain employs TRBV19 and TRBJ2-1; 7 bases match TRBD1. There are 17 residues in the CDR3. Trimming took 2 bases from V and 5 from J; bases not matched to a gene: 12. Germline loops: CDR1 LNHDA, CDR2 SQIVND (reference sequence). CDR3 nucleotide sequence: TGTGCCAGTAGTATATATCTTAGAGGGGGCAGGAACAATGAGCAGTTCTTC. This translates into CASSIYLRGGRNNEQFF.

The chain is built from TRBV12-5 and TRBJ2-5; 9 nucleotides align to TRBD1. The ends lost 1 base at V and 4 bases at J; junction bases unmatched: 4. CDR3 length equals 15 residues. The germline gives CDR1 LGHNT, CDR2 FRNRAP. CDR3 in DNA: TGTGCTAGTGGTTTGGGGACAGGGGTTGGAGAGACCCAGTACTTC. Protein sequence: CASGLGTGVGETQYF.

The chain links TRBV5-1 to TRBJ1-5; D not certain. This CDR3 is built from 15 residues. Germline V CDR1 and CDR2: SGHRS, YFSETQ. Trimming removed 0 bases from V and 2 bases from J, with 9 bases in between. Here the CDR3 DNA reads TGCGCCAGCAGCTTGGACGGGGATCGCAATCAGCCCCAGCATTTT. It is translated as CASSLDGDRNQPQHF.

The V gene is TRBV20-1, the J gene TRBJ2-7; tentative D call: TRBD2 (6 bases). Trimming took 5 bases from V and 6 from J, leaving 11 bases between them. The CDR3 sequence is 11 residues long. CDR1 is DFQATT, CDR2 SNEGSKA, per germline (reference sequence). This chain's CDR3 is CSARGGIEQYF. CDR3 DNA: TGCAGTGCTCGAGGAGGGATCGAGCAGTACTTC.

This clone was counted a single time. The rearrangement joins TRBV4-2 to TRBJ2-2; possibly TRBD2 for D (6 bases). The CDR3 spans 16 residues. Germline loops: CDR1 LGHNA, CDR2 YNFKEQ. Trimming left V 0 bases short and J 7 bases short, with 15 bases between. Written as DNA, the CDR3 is TGTGCCAGCAGCCAAGAGGGGGGTTTATACTTCGGGGAGCTGTTTTTT. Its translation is CASSQEGGLYFGELFF.

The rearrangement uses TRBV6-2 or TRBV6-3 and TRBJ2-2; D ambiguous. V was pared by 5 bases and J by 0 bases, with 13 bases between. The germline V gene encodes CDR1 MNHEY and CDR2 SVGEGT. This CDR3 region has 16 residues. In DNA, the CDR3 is TGTGCCAGCAGTATCTGGCGGCATCCGAACACCGGGGAGCTGTTTTTT. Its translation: CASSIWRHPNTGELFF.

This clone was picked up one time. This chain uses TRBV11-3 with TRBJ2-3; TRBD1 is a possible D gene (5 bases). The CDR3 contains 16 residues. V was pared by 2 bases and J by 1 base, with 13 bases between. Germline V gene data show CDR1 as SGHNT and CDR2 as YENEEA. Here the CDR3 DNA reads TGTGCCAGCAGCTTAACTCGGCTAGGGGGCACAGATACGCAGTATTTT. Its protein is CASSLTRLGGTDTQYF.

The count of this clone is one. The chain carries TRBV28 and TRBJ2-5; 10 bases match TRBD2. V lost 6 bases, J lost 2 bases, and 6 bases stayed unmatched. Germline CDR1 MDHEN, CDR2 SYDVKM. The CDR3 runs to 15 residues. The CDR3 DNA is TGTGCCAGCAGCCCTAGCGGGAGTCTACAAGAGACCCAGTACTTC. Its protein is CASSPSGSLQETQYF.

CDR3 coding DNA: TGTGCCAGCAGTGAAACAGCCGATGGCTACACCTTC. This translates into CASSETADGYTF. The V call is TRBV2, the J call TRBJ1-2; D unclear. Trimming pared 2 bases from V and 6 bases from J, leaving 7 bases between. This CDR3 contains 12 residues. Per the germline V gene, CDR1 is SNHLY and CDR2 is FYNNEI.

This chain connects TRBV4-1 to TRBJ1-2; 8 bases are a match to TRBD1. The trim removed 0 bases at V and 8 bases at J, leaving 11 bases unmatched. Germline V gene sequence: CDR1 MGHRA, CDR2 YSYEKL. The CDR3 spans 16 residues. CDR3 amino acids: CASSQEGGTGLGGYTF. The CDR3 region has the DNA TGCGCCAGCAGCCAAGAAGGAGGGACAGGCCTGGGGGGCTACACCTTC.

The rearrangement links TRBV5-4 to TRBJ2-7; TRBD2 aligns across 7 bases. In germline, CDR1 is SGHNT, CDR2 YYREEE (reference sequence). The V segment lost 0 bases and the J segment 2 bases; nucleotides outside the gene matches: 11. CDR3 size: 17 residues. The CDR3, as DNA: TGTGCCAGCAGCTTGGACGGTTCGGGACTACCCGCCTACGAGCAGTACTTC. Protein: CASSLDGSGLPAYEQYF.

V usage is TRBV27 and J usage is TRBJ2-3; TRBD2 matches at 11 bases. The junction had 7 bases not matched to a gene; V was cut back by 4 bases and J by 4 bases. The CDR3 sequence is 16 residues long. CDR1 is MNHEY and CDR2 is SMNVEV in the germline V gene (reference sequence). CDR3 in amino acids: CASSSTSGILADTQYF. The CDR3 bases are TGTGCCAGCAGTTCGACTAGCGGGATCCTGGCAGATACGCAGTATTTT.

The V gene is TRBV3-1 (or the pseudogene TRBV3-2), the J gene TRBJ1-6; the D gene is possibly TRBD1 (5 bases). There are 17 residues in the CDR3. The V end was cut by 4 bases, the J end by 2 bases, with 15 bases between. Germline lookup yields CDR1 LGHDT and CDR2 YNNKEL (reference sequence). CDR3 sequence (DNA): TGTGCCAGCAGCCCCTTAACGGGGGGAACCTATAATTCACCCCTCCACTTT. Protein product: CASSPLTGGTYNSPLHF.

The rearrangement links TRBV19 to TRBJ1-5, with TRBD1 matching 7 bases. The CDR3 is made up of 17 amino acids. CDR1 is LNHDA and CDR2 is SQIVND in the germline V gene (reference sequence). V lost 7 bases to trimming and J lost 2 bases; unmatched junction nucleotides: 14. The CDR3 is CASKKRVGGGGNQPQHF. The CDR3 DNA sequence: TGTGCCAGTAAGAAGAGGGTTGGAGGGGGCGGCAATCAGCCCCAGCATTTT. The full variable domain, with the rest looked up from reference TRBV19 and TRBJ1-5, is DGGITQSPKYLFRKEGQNVTLSCEQNLNHDAMYWYRQDPGQGLRLIYYSQIVNDFQKGDIAEGYSVSREKKESFPLTVTSAQKNPTAFYLCASKKRVGGGGNQPQHFGDGTRLSIL.